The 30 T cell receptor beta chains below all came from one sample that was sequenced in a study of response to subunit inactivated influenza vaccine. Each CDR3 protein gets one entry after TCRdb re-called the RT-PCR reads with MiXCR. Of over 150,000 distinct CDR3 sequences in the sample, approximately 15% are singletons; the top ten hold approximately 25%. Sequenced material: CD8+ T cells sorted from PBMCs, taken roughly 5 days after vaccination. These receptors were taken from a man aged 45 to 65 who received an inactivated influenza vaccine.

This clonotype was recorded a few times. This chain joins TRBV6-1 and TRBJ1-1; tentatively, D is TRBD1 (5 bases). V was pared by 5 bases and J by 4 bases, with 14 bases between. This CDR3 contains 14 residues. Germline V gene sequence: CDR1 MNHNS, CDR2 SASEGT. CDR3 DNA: TGTGCCAGCAGTCCCACTCCCGGGGGCACTGAAGCTTTCTTT. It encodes CASSPTPGGTEAFF.

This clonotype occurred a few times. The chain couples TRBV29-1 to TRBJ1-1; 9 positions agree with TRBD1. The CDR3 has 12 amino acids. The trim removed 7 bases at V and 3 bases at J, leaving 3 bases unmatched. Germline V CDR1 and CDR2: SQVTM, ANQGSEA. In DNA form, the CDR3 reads TGCAGCGGAACAGGGGGCTACACTGAAGCTTTCTTT. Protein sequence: CSGTGGYTEAFF.

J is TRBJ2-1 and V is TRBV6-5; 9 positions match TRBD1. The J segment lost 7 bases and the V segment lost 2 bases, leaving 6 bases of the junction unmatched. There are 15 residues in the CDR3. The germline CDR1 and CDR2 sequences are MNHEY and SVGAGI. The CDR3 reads CASSYGQGISNEQFF. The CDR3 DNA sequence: TGTGCCAGCAGTTACGGACAGGGGATATCGAATGAGCAGTTCTTC.

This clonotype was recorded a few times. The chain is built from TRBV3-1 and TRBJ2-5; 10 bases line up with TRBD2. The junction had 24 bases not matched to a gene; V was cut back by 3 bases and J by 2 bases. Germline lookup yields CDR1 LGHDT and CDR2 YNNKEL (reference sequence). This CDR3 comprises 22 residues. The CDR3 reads CASSHPTITPFSSGSPQETQYF. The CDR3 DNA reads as TGTGCCAGCAGCCATCCGACCATCACACCCTTCTCTAGCGGGAGCCCTCAAGAGACCCAGTACTTC.

CDR3 sequence (DNA): TGCGCCAGCAGCTCGGACAGATTCGGGAATGGCTACACCTTC. Protein: CASSSDRFGNGYTF. The chain is built from TRBV5-1 and TRBJ1-2; D may be TRBD1 (6 bases). The CDR3 is 14 residues long. V lost 3 bases, J lost 6 bases, and 15 bases lay in between. Germline-derived CDR1 and CDR2 are SGHRS and YFSETQ.

The CDR3 loop is CAISVWDRASAEQYF. The CDR3 DNA reads TGTGCCATCAGTGTTTGGGACAGGGCATCGGCCGAGCAGTACTTC. The chain is built from TRBV10-3 and TRBJ2-7; 9 bases line up with TRBD1. CDR1 is ENHRY, CDR2 SYGVKD, per germline. The CDR3 extends over 15 amino acids. V was clipped by 4 bases and J by 6 bases; unmatched bases: 10.

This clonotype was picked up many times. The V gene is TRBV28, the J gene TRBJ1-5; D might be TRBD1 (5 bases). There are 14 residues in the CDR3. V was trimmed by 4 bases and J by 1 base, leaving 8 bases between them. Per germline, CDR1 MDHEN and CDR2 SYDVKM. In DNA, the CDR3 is TGTGCCAGCAGTTCAGGGTCCAGCAATCAGCCCCAGCATTTT. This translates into CASSSGSSNQPQHF.

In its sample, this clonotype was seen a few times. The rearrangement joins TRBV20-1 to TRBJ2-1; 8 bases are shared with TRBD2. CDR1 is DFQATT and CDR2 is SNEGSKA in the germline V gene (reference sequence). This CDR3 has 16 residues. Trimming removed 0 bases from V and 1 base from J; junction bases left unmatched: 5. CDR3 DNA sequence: TGCAGTGCTAGAGATGGAGGCGGGGGGTCCTACAATGAGCAGTTCTTC. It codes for CSARDGGGGSYNEQFF.

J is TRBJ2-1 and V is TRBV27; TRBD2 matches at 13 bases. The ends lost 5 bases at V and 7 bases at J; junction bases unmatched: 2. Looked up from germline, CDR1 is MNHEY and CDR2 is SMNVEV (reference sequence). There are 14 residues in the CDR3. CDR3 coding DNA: TGTGCCAGCAGTGGGACTAGCGGGATAAATGAGCAGTTCTTC. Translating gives CASSGTSGINEQFF.

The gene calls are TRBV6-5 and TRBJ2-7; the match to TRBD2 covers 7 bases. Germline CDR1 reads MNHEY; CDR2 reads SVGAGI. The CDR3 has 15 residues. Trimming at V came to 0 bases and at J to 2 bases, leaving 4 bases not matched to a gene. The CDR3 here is CASSYSGGSPYEQYF. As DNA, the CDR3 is TGTGCCAGCAGTTACTCGGGCGGGAGCCCCTACGAGCAGTACTTC.

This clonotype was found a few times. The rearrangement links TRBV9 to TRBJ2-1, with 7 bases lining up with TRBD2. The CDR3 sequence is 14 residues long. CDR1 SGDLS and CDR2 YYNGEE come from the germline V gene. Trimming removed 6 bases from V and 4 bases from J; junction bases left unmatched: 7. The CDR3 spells CASTGGSGYNEQFF. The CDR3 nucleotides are TGTGCCAGCACGGGCGGGAGTGGGTACAATGAGCAGTTCTTC.

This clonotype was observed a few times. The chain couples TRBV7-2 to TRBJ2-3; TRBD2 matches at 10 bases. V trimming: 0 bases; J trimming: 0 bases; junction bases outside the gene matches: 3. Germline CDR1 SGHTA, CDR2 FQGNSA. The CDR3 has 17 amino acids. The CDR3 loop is CASSLATSGSSTDTQYF. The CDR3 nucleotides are TGTGCCAGCAGCTTAGCGACTAGCGGGTCTAGCACAGATACGCAGTATTTT.

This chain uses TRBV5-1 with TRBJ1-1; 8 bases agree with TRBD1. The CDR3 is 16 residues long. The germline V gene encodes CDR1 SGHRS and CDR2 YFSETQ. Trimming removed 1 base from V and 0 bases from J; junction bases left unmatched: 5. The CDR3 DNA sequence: TGCGCCAGCAGCTTGACAGGGGGGATAGTGAACACTGAAGCTTTCTTT. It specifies CASSLTGGIVNTEAFF.

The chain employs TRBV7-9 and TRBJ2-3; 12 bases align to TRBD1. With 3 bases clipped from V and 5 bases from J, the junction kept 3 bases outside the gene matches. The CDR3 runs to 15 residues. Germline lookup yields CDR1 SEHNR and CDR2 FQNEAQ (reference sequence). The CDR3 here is CASSFRDRGQDTQYF. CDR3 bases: TGTGCCAGCAGCTTCCGGGACAGGGGGCAAGATACGCAGTATTTT.

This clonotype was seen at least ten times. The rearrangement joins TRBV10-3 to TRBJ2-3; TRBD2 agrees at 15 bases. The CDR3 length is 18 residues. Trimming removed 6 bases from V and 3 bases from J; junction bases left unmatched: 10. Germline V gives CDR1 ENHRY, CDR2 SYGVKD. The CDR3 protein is CAIRRTSGGAKETDTQYF. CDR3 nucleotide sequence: TGTGCCATCAGGCGGACTAGCGGGGGGGCAAAGGAAACAGATACGCAGTATTTT.

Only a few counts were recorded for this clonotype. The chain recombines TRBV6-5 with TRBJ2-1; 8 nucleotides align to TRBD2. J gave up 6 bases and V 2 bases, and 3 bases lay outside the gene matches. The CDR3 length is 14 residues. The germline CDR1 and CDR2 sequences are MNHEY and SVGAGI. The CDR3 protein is CASSYVREGNEQFF. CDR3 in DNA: TGTGCCAGCAGTTACGTCCGGGAGGGCAATGAGCAGTTCTTC.

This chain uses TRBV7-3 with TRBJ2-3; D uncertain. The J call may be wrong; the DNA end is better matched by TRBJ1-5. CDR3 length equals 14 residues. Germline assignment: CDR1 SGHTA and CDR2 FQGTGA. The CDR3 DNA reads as TGTGCCAGCAGCTTTAGCGGTCCCACAGATACGCAGCATTTT. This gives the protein CASSFSGPTDTQHF.

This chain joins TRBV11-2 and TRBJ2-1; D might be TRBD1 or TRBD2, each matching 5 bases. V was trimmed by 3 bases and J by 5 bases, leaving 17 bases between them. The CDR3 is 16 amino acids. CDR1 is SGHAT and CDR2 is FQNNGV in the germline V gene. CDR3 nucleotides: TGTGCCAGCAGCTTGATCGGGCTCGGGGCGAACAATGAGCAGTTCTTC. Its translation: CASSLIGLGANNEQFF.

The CDR3 here is CASSPRLAFSYEQFF. The CDR3 DNA follows: TGTGCCAGCAGCCCGAGACTAGCATTCTCGTATGAGCAGTTCTTC. The rearrangement links TRBV12-3 or TRBV12-4 to TRBJ2-1, with 7 nucleotides matching TRBD2. The CDR3 totals 15 residues. Trimming removed 6 bases from V and 8 bases from J; junction bases left unmatched: 13.

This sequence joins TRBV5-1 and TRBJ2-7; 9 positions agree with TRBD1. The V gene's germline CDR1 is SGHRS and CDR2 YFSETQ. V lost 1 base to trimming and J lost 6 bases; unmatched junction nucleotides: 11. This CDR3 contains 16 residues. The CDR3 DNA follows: TGCGCCAGCAGCTTGTGGGGACAGGGTTCATTCTTCGAGCAGTACTTC. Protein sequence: CASSLWGQGSFFEQYF.

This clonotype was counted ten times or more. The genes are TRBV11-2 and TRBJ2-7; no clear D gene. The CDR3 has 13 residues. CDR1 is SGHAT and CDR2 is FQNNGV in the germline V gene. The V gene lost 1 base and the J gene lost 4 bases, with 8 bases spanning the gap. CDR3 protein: CASSLGAEYEQYF. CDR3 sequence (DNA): TGTGCCAGCAGCTTAGGTGCGGAGTACGAGCAGTACTTC.

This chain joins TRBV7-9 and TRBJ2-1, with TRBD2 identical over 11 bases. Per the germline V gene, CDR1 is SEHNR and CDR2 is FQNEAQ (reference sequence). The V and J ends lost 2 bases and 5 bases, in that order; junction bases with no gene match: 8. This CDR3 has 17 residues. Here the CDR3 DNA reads TGTGCCAGCAGCTTAACGGGACTAGCGGCTATAAACAATGAGCAGTTCTTC. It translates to CASSLTGLAAINNEQFF.

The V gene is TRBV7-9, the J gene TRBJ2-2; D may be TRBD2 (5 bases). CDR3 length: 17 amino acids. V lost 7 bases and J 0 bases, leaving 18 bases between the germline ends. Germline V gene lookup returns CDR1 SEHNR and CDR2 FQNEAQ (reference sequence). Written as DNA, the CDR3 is TGTGCCAGCACCACTAGGCCAGACGGCACGAACACCGGGGAGCTGTTTTTT. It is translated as CASTTRPDGTNTGELFF.

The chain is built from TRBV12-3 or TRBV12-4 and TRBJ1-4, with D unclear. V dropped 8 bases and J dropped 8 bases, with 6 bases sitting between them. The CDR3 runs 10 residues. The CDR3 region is CASRGEKLFF. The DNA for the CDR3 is TGTGCCAGCCGAGGGGAAAAACTGTTTTTT.

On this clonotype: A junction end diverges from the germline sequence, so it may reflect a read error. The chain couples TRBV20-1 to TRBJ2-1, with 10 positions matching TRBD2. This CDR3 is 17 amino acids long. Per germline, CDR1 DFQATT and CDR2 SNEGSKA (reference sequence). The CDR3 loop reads CCARDRVTSGSYNEQFF. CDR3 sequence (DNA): TGCTGTGCTAGAGATCGGGTGACTAGCGGGTCCTACAATGAGCAGTTCTTC.

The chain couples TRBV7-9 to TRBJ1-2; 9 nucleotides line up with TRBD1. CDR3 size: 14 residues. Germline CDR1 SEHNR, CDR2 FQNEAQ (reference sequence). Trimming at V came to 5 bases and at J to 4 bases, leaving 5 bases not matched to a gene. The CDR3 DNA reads TGTGCCAGCAGCCGGACAGGGGAACCCTATGGCTACACCTTC. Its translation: CASSRTGEPYGYTF.

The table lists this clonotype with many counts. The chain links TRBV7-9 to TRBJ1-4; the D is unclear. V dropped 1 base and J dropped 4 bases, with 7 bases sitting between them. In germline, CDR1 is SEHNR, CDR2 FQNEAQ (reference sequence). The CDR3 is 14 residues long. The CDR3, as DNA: TGTGCCAGCAGCTTAGAGGCCTATAATGAAAAACTGTTTTTT. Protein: CASSLEAYNEKLFF.

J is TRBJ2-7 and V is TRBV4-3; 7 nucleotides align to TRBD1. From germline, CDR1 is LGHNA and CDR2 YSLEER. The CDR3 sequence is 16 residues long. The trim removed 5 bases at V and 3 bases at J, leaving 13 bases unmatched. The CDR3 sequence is CASSETARQGSYEQYF. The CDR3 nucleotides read TGCGCCAGCAGCGAAACCGCCCGACAGGGTAGCTACGAGCAGTACTTC.

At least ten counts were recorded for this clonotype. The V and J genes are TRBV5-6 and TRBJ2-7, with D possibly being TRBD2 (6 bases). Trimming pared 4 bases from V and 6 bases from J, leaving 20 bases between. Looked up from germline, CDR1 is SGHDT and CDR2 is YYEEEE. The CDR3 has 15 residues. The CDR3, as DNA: TGTGCCAGCAGCGAACCGGGACTTTTACGCTCCGAGCAGTACTTC. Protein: CASSEPGLLRSEQYF. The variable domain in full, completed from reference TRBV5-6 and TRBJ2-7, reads DAGVTQSPTHLIKTRGQQVTLRCSPKSGHDTVSWYQQALGQGPQFIFQYYEEEERQRGNFPDRFSGHQFPNYSSELNVNALLLGDSALYLCASSEPGLLRSEQYFGPGTRLTVT.

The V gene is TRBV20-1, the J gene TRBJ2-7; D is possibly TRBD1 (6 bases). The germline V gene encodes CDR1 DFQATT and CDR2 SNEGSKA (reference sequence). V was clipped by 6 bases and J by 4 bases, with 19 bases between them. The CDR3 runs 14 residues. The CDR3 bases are TGCAGTGCGGACGGGACACCCACTTCTTACGAGCAGTACTTC. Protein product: CSADGTPTSYEQYF.